This T cell receptor (beta chain) emerged from a study of shared clonotypes between healthy human individuals. In this sample, this clone turned up a few times. In germline, CDR1 is SGHTA, CDR2 FQGNSA. The CDR3 has 16 residues. V was cut by 3 bases and J by 0 bases, with 15 bases left in between. TCRdb's table, derived via immunoSEQ multiplex PCR, lists solely in-frame clones and lacks some. This table has about 960,000 clones, around three quarters appearing once. The receptor's source is a man younger than 30 in good health. The sequencing sample was made of memory CD4+ T cells sorted from blood. Subset: CD45RA-negative fraction. This chain links TRBV7-2 with TRBJ2-7, with a possible D match to TRBD2 (6 bases). Here the CDR3 reads CASSFPPPGDSYEQYF. The CDR3 nucleotides are TGTGCCAGCAGCTTCCCCCCACCGGGAGACTCCTACGAGCAGTACTTC.